What follows are 9 T cell receptor beta chains derived from one specimen sequenced in a study of blood T cell repertoires in COVID-19. Sequenced by immunoSEQ multiplex PCR; TCRdb stores in-frame clones only, minus some. The sample has approximately 480,000 clones, roughly 90% seen once; the top ten hold about 0.65%. The sample comprised PBMCs or T cells enriched from blood (not recorded which). Source of these receptors: a woman aged 18-29 years who had recovered from COVID-19.

This CDR3 is CASRTSNVHEQYF. In DNA, the CDR3 is TGTGCCAGCCGGACTAGTAACGTGCACGAGCAGTACTTC. The chain carries TRBV27 and TRBJ2-7, with TRBD2 matching over 7 bases. Losses at the gene ends were 8 bases for V and 5 bases for J; bases not matched to a gene: 9. This CDR3 is 13 amino acids long. Germline V lookup: CDR1 MNHEY, CDR2 SMNVEV (reference sequence).

This clone was recorded a few times. The chain combines TRBV3-1 (or the pseudogene TRBV3-2) with TRBJ2-5; 8 bases line up with TRBD2. CDR1 LGHDT and CDR2 YNNKEL come from the germline V gene (reference sequence). J lost 7 bases, V lost 1 base, and 8 bases had no gene match. The CDR3 runs to 15 residues. The CDR3 DNA follows: TGTGCCAGCAGCCAAGTCTTCCGGGGGGGCGGGACCCAGTACTTC. Protein: CASSQVFRGGGTQYF.

The chain combines TRBV20-1 with TRBJ2-2; tentatively, D is TRBD1 (6 bases). Trimming removed 6 bases at V and 6 bases at J, with 8 bases between. The germline V gene encodes CDR1 DFQATT and CDR2 SNEGSKA (reference sequence). The CDR3 loop spans 11 amino acids. The CDR3 DNA follows: TGCAGTGCCGGGACACCCGGGGAGCTGTTTTTT. It is translated as CSAGTPGELFF.

The chain joins TRBV11-2 to TRBJ2-7, with 8 bases matching TRBD1. CDR1 is SGHAT and CDR2 is FQNNGV in the germline V gene. The J segment lost 4 bases and the V segment lost 7 bases, leaving 9 bases of the junction unmatched. The CDR3 extends over 14 amino acids. Here the CDR3 DNA reads TGTGCCAGCACCAAACCGGACAGGGTATACGAGCAGTACTTC. Its translation: CASTKPDRVYEQYF. The variable domain in full, completed from reference TRBV11-2 and TRBJ2-7, reads EAGVAQSPRYKIIEKRQSVAFWCNPISGHATLYWYQQILGQGPKLLIQFQNNGVVDDSQLPKDRFSAERLKGVDSTLKIQPAKLEDSAVYLCASTKPDRVYEQYFGPGTRLTVT.

The chain carries TRBV2 and TRBJ1-5, with 7 positions matching TRBD1. Germline values: CDR1 SNHLY, CDR2 FYNNEI. The V segment lost 7 bases and the J segment 14 bases; nucleotides outside the gene matches: 14. This CDR3 comprises 13 residues. CDR3 DNA sequence: TGTGCCAGCACCCCAAACACACAGGGGTCCAAGCATTTT. It yields the protein CASTPNTQGSKHF.

This chain uses TRBV7-9 with TRBJ1-2; 10 bases match TRBD1. In germline, CDR1 is SEHNR, CDR2 FQNEAQ (reference sequence). Trimming at V came to 7 bases and at J to 3 bases, leaving 11 bases not matched to a gene. CDR3 length equals 16 residues. Here the CDR3 reads CASIKSGTGVDYGYTF. CDR3 in DNA: TGTGCCAGCATCAAATCCGGGACAGGGGTGGACTATGGCTACACCTTC. The variable domain in full, completed from reference TRBV7-9 and TRBJ1-2, reads DTGVSQNPRHKITKRGQNVTFRCDPISEHNRLYWYRQTLGQGPEFLTYFQNEAQLEKSRLLSDRFSAERPKGSFSTLEIQRTEQGDSAMYLCASIKSGTGVDYGYTFGSGTRLTVV.

This clone was seen just once. This chain joins TRBV3-1 (or the pseudogene TRBV3-2) and TRBJ2-5; TRBD2 agrees at 7 bases. V dropped 4 bases and J dropped 9; count of bases not matched to a gene: 11. The germline V gene encodes CDR1 LGHDT and CDR2 YNNKEL (reference sequence). CDR3 length: 14 amino acids. CDR3: CASSPWDYSRPQYF. The CDR3, as DNA: TGTGCCAGCAGCCCGTGGGACTATTCGCGGCCCCAGTACTTC.

The chain employs TRBV5-1 and TRBJ2-5; TRBD2 matches at 7 bases. This CDR3 region has 15 residues. The V and J ends lost 0 bases and 4 bases, in that order; junction bases with no gene match: 6. Germline CDR1 and CDR2: SGHRS and YFSETQ. Here the CDR3 DNA reads TGCGCCAGCAGCTTGGGACTAGCCCCCTCAGAGACCCAGTACTTC. Translated, it gives CASSLGLAPSETQYF.

The chain links TRBV28 to TRBJ1-6; D might be TRBD1 (6 bases). This CDR3 spans 17 amino acids. The V gene lost 6 bases and the J gene lost 4 bases, with 19 bases spanning the gap. CDR1 and CDR2 (germline): MDHEN, SYDVKM. The CDR3: CASSHAAGQIYNSPLHF. Here the CDR3 DNA reads TGTGCCAGCAGCCATGCCGCCGGACAGATATATAATTCACCCCTCCACTTT.